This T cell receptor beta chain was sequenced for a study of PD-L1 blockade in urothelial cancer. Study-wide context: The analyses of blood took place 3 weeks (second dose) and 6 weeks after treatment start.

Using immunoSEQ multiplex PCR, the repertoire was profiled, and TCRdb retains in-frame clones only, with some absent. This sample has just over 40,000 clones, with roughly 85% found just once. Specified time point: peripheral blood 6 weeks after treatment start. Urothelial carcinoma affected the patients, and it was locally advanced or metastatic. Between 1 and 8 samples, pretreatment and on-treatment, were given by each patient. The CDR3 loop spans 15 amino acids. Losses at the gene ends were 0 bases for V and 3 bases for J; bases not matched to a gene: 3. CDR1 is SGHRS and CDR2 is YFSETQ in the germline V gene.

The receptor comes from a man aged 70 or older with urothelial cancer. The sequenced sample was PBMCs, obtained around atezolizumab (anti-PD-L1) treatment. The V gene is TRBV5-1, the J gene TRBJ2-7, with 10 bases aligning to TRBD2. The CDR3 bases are TGCGCCAGCAGCTTGGGACTAGCGGGCTTCTACGAGCAGTACTTC. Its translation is CASSLGLAGFYEQYF.